The rows below give T cell receptor beta chains drawn from one sample of a study of vaccination and CD4 T cells after COVID-19. These receptors have no identified antigens. TCRdb reprocessed the PCR reads with MiXCR, giving one entry per CDR3 protein. The table includes roughly 5,200 distinct CDR3 sequences, 35% to 45% detected once. Sample: CD4+ T cells from blood, cultured in vitro. The receptors were sampled from a human donor who had recovered from COVID-19. Each CDR3 is given with its conserved first and last residue. The order of the fields is CDR3 protein, CDR3 DNA, D gene, V gene, clone size, J gene. A D gene is named only where the DNA matches it firmly. Clone size is not always given. Where it is, it says once, few, many or a class for expanded clones.

CASSLGGQTYEQYF	TGTGCCAGCAGTTTAGGCGGACAGACCTACGAGCAGTACTTC	NA	TRBV28	few	TRBJ2-7
CASSRAAGGHTDTQYF	TGTGCCAGCAGCCGCGCGGCGGGGGGGCATACAGATACGCAGTATTTT	TRBD2	TRBV7-9	few	TRBJ2-3
CASSPGGGPWMNTEAFF	TGTGCCAGCAGCCCCGGGGGGGGCCCGTGGATGAACACTGAAGCTTTCTTT	NA	TRBV6-1	NA	TRBJ1-1
CASTPAREGVDYGYTF	TGTGCCAGTACCCCCGCCCGGGAGGGAGTGGACTATGGCTACACCTTC	NA	TRBV19	NA	TRBJ1-2
CASSNGLAGIARTGELFF	TGTGCCAGCAGTAACGGACTAGCGGGTATAGCTCGCACCGGGGAGCTGTTTTTT	TRBD2	TRBV6-2/TRBV6-3	NA	TRBJ2-2
CASSAYGRDTVLNTEAFF	TGTGCCAGCAGCGCTTACGGCCGGGACACCGTTCTGAACACTGAAGCTTTCTTT	NA	TRBV6-4	NA	TRBJ1-1
CASSSLRGAETQYF	TGTGCCAGCAGCTCCCTTCGGGGCGCCGAGACCCAGTACTTC	NA	TRBV7-8	NA	TRBJ2-5
CASSEYWTGSTEAFF	TGTGCCAGCAGTGAATATTGGACAGGGTCTACTGAAGCTTTCTTT	TRBD1	TRBV6-1	few	TRBJ1-1
CASSEAIGGPQETQYF	TGTGCCAGCAGTGAAGCTATCGGGGGACCTCAAGAGACCCAGTACTTC	NA	TRBV6-1	few	TRBJ2-5
CASRTGGPYEQYF	TGTGCCAGCAGGACAGGGGGGCCCTACGAGCAGTACTTC	TRBD1	TRBV2	medium-sized	TRBJ2-7
CSASQGVATNEKLFF	TGCAGTGCTAGTCAGGGGGTGGCAACTAATGAAAAACTGTTTTTT	TRBD1	TRBV20-1	few	TRBJ1-4